This T cell receptor (beta chain) is drawn from a study of T cell repertoires in cytomegalovirus infection (dated by TCRdb to about 2019). About the study as a whole: Alongside well-studied HLA-B-restricted epitopes, the peptide stimulations were aimed at recently identified HLA-C-restricted CMV epitopes, whose presentation resists viral immunomodulation. Donor HLA type was relevant to the analysis, because carriage of CMV infection together with the matching HLA type was indicated by public TCR beta signatures.

Points the paper makes about the study in general: The ex vivo response was dominated by HLA-C-restricted CMV-specific TCR beta clonotypes, and the single most frequent clonotype in two of eight donors was supplied by these HLA-C-restricted clonotypes. In both this cohort and an independent cohort of a few hundred donors, the cumulative frequency of public TCR beta family members distinguished carriers of CMV infection plus the relevant HLA type.

On this clonotype: This receptor's antigen is unknown. The record has no base qualities; no much larger clone is one base away.

The sample's treatment or condition label is to be understood as: in vitro stimulation with specific CMV peptide epitopes to enrich CMV-specific T cells. The data were produced on an Illumina HiSeq 1500. TCRdb cleaned the public reads at Q25 with fastp, built clones with MiXCR and kept in-frame beta chains. Entries that share a CDR3 protein sequence are merged under the most common genes and DNA. This sample comprises fewer than 650,000 distinct CDR3 sequences, approximately 40% of them detected only once. 48% of the sample goes to the ten largest clones. The sample in question was cultured PBMCs, obtained from culture after CMV antigen stimulation. The receptor was isolated from a human donor in good health (CMV status not recorded). Some clones in this sample may be carry-over from other donors' samples.

The CDR3 region: CASSYSIDHRGETQYF. The sequenced DNA: TGTGCCAGCAGTTACTCGATCGATCACAGGGGTGAGACCCAGTACTTC. The V and J segments used are TRBV6-6 and TRBJ2-5, with 7 bases matching TRBD1. The germline V and J ends show losses of 0 bases and 5 bases respectively, and no gene match explains 9 bases of the junction. CDR1 is given as MNHNY and CDR2 as SVGAGI, both from the germline V gene (reference sequence). From cysteine to phenylalanine, the CDR3 is 16 amino acids long. Only the CDR3 region is kept as DNA, spanning 48 bases read in frame from base 1.